Below, 11 T cell receptor beta chains from the same sample are listed, as sequenced in a study of T cell responses to AZD1222 COVID-19 vaccine. Sequenced by immunoSEQ multiplex PCR; TCRdb stores in-frame clones only, minus some. The sample carries around 180,000 clones, around 89% recorded once. Sequencing was performed on peripheral blood, taken 28 days after the second AZD1222 dose. The receptor source for this set is an adult who received the AZD1222 COVID-19 vaccine.

This clone was detected once. The chain joins TRBV5-1 to TRBJ2-3; TRBD1 matches 9 bases. The CDR3 is made up of 15 amino acids. From germline, CDR1 is SGHRS and CDR2 YFSETQ. The trim removed 4 bases at V and 1 base at J, leaving 4 bases unmatched. The CDR3 sequence: CASSHWTGGTDTQYF. DNA of the CDR3: TGCGCCAGCAGCCACTGGACAGGGGGCACAGATACGCAGTATTTT. Together with reference TRBV5-1 and TRBJ2-3, the CDR3 gives the full variable domain: KAGVTQTPRYLIKTRGQQVTLSCSPISGHRSVSWYQQTPGQGLQFLFEYFSETQRNKGNFPGRFSGRQFSNSRSEMNVSTLELGDSALYLCASSHWTGGTDTQYFGPGTRLTVL.

The chain links TRBV28 to TRBJ2-5; D could derive from TRBD1 or TRBD2 (5 bases each). The CDR3 loop spans 14 amino acids. Germline V gene sequence: CDR1 MDHEN, CDR2 SYDVKM. V gave up 3 bases and J gave up 4 bases, with 12 bases separating them. CDR3 region: CASSLGDPRETQYF. As DNA, the CDR3 is TGTGCCAGCAGTTTGGGGGACCCACGAGAGACCCAGTACTTC.

This sequence joins TRBV10-3 and TRBJ2-1; D not resolved. Germline V gene sequence: CDR1 ENHRY, CDR2 SYGVKD. The CDR3 spans 15 residues. V was shortened by 6 bases and J by 0 bases, with 12 bases between the two germline ends. The CDR3 loop is CAIRARISSYNEQFF. In DNA, the CDR3 is TGTGCCATCAGGGCGCGTATCAGCTCCTACAATGAGCAGTTCTTC.

The chain uses TRBV7-2 and TRBJ2-3, with TRBD2 matching 7 bases. The CDR3 extends over 15 amino acids. J was trimmed by 0 bases and V by 4 bases; bases with no gene match: 4. Germline CDR1 and CDR2: SGHTA and FQGNSA. CDR3 amino acids: CASSSQAGSTDTQYF. Written as DNA, the CDR3 is TGTGCCAGCAGCTCCCAAGCGGGAAGCACAGATACGCAGTATTTT.

The V and J genes are TRBV27 and TRBJ2-7, with 9 bases fitting TRBD1. With 5 bases clipped from V and 4 bases from J, the junction kept 6 bases outside the gene matches. Germline-derived CDR1 and CDR2 are MNHEY and SMNVEV (reference sequence). The CDR3 is 14 residues long. The CDR3 bases are TGTGCCAGCAGTAGCAGACAGGGGGGTTACGAGCAGTACTTC. It is translated as CASSSRQGGYEQYF.

The chain joins TRBV10-1 to TRBJ2-3; 13 bases agree with TRBD2. The J segment lost 3 bases and the V segment lost 5 bases, leaving 11 bases of the junction unmatched. Germline V gene sequence: CDR1 WNHNN, CDR2 SYGVQD (reference sequence). This CDR3 comprises 18 residues. CDR3 region: CASSRPGLAGVGTDTQYF. As DNA, the CDR3 is TGCGCCAGCAGTCGTCCCGGACTAGCGGGAGTTGGAACAGATACGCAGTATTTT.

CDR3 amino acids: CASSTQGNTEAFF. The CDR3 DNA follows: TGTGCCAGCAGTACTCAGGGGAACACTGAAGCTTTCTTT. The V gene is TRBV6-2 or TRBV6-3, the J gene TRBJ1-1; TRBD1 is a possible D gene (5 bases). The CDR3 runs to 13 residues. Germline-derived CDR1 and CDR2 are MNHEY and SVGEGT. V was clipped by 5 bases and J by 1 base, with 8 bases between them.

The rearrangement links TRBV7-9 to TRBJ1-4; D may be TRBD1 (5 bases). The V gene's germline CDR1 is SEHNR and CDR2 FQNEAQ (reference sequence). Trimming took off 5 bases at V and 2 bases at J, with 12 bases between the two ends. This CDR3 comprises 15 residues. The DNA of the CDR3 is TGTGCCAGCAGCCGGGATGGGGCCACTAATGAAAAACTGTTTTTT. Its protein product is CASSRDGATNEKLFF.

This sequence joins TRBV6-5 and TRBJ2-7, with TRBD2 matching 8 bases. The germline V gene has CDR1 MNHEY and CDR2 SVGAGI. This CDR3 is 15 amino acids long. The J segment lost 0 bases and the V segment lost 2 bases, leaving 3 bases of the junction unmatched. This CDR3 is CASSYSGGFSYEQYF. The CDR3 DNA is TGTGCCAGCAGTTACAGCGGGGGATTCTCCTACGAGCAGTACTTC.

This chain connects TRBV28 to TRBJ1-5; 7 bases are shared with TRBD1. Per germline, CDR1 MDHEN and CDR2 SYDVKM. J gave up 12 bases and V 4 bases, and 9 bases lay outside the gene matches. This CDR3 has 13 amino acids. CDR3 nucleotides: TGTGCCAGCAGTTCGCCCCAGACAGGGAGCCAGCATTTT. It is translated as CASSSPQTGSQHF.

V and J are TRBV28 and TRBJ2-5; 7 bases line up with TRBD1. CDR1 is MDHEN, CDR2 SYDVKM, per germline. The length of the CDR3 is 14 residues. The junction had 5 bases not matched to a gene; V was cut back by 6 bases and J by 1 base. CDR3: CASREQGTQETQYF. DNA for the CDR3: TGTGCCAGCAGGGAACAGGGGACCCAAGAGACCCAGTACTTC.